This TCR beta chain derives from a study of pediatric ulcerative colitis. The wider study: Disease was pancolitis in several and left-sided in two, histology-confirmed. General study results and limits: In rectum, acute severe colitis had expanded clones and less diversity.

Each sample received Survey-level depth of up to 500,000 reads. Only in-frame clones appear in the TCRdb table, and some are missing; sequencing was by immunoSEQ multiplex PCR. The sample lists about 35,000 clones; roughly 81% were seen once. V shed 0 bases, J shed 5 bases, and the junction held 3 bases outside the gene matches. Germline loops: CDR1 KGHSH, CDR2 LQKENI. This CDR3 region has 16 residues. One to two pinch biopsies were taken from the rectum during colonoscopy. Concerning this clone: Its cognate antigen is unknown.

The TCR was taken from a boy younger than 18 with mild ulcerative colitis. This chain uses TRBV18 with TRBJ1-6, with 8 nucleotides matching TRBD1. Sequences were obtained from gut tissue. The CDR3 sequence: CASSPPGQGHNSPLHF. For the CDR3, the DNA is TGTGCCAGCTCACCACCTGGACAGGGCCATAATTCACCCCTCCACTTT.